These 8 T cell receptor beta chains came from one sample sequenced in a study of blood T cells in healthy people across ages. For the second PCR, which ran for about 7 to 11 cycles, a sample-barcoded 5' primer and a J-beta primer mix were used. TCRdb re-called the 5' RACE reads with MiXCR, one entry per CDR3 protein. The sample has about 1.7 million distinct CDR3 sequences, under 30% seen once. Material for sequencing was blood. The receptor set was obtained from a woman aged 25 to 39 in good health.

This chain links TRBV28 with TRBJ2-7, with TRBD1 as a possible D gene (6 bases). The CDR3 runs 13 residues. Trimming took off 7 bases at V and 5 bases at J, with 15 bases between the two ends. The germline V gene has CDR1 MDHEN and CDR2 SYDVKM. This CDR3 is CASIDRLTNEQYF. DNA of the CDR3: TGTGCCAGCATCGACAGGTTAACCAACGAGCAGTACTTC.

This sequence joins TRBV29-1 and TRBJ2-4; either TRBD1 or TRBD2 may fit D (5 bases each). Matching the DNA end better, TRBJ2-7 makes the J call doubtful. CDR3 length: 16 amino acids. Germline CDR1 is SQVTM and CDR2 is ANQGSEA. CDR3 sequence: CSARDAIVPGLDEQYF. The CDR3 DNA is TGCAGCGCCCGGGACGCAATTGTTCCAGGTCTCGACGAGCAGTACTTC.

The J gene is TRBJ2-6, the V gene TRBV14; D is undetermined. This CDR3 is 15 amino acids long. V was shortened by 2 bases and J by 3 bases, with 8 bases between the two germline ends. Per germline, CDR1 SGHDN and CDR2 FVKESK. The CDR3 reads CASSQQGYGANVLTF. CDR3 coding DNA: TGTGCCAGCAGCCAACAAGGGTATGGGGCCAACGTCCTGACTTTC.

V gene TRBV5-1 combines with J gene TRBJ2-5; D is possibly TRBD1 (7 bases). Germline V gene data show CDR1 as SGHRS and CDR2 as YFSETQ. The V end lost 5 bases, the J end lost 5 bases, and 13 bases lay between the germline ends. This CDR3 contains 13 residues. In DNA form, the CDR3 reads TGCGCCAGCAGGCGGGACAGTTGGGAGACCCAGTACTTC. Amino acid sequence: CASRRDSWETQYF.

The DNA for the CDR3 is TGTGCCAGCAGCAAAGGGGGGGATAAAGCCTACGAGCAGTACTTC. Residues: CASSKGGDKAYEQYF. The chain is built from TRBV12-3 or TRBV12-4 and TRBJ2-7; D perhaps matches TRBD2 (7 bases). Trimming shortened V by 6 bases and J by 2 bases, and 17 bases separated the two germline ends. This CDR3 is 15 amino acids long.

This clonotype was counted only a few times. V is TRBV5-1 and J is TRBJ2-6, with a tentative D call TRBD2 (5 bases). The germline CDR1 and CDR2 sequences are SGHRS and YFSETQ. CDR3 length equals 14 residues. V was pared by 7 bases and J by 2 bases, with 10 bases between. The CDR3 sequence is CASHLGTGANVLTF. In DNA, the CDR3 is TGCGCCAGCCATCTCGGGACTGGGGCCAACGTCCTGACTTTC.

This clonotype has only a few counts. One junction end disagrees with the germline gene, perhaps due to a read error. The CDR3 sequence is CAGSPFEGRIEQFF. As DNA, the CDR3 is TGTGCCGGCTCTCCATTTGAGGGTCGTATTGAGCAGTTCTTC. J is TRBJ2-1 and V is TRBV18; a weak D match, TRBD2 (5 bases). The germline gives CDR1 KGHSH, CDR2 LQKENI. The CDR3 has 14 residues.

The rearrangement uses TRBV10-2 and TRBJ2-3, with TRBD2 matching over 15 bases. The CDR3 consists of 14 residues. Germline loops: CDR1 WSHSY, CDR2 SAAADI. V shed 9 bases and J 4 bases; nucleotides not matched to a gene: 2. CDR3 amino acids: CASGTSGRSDTQYF. DNA of the CDR3: TGCGCCAGTGGGACTAGCGGGAGGTCAGATACGCAGTATTTT.